The 20 T cell receptor beta chains given below trace back to one sample, sequenced in a study of blood T cell repertoires in COVID-19. Sequencing was performed with immunoSEQ multiplex PCR; in TCRdb, only in-frame clones are kept and a portion is missing. Of roughly 92,000 clones listed, more than 75% were seen once; the top ten hold roughly 4.5%. Source material: peripheral blood. The receptors derive from a woman aged 80 or over with acute or convalescent COVID-19.

The genes are TRBV3-1 (or the pseudogene TRBV3-2) and TRBJ2-4, with D perhaps matching TRBD1 (5 bases). The CDR3 is made up of 17 amino acids. Trimming shortened V by 0 bases and J by 1 base, and 13 bases separated the two germline ends. Germline assignment: CDR1 LGHDT and CDR2 YNNKEL (reference sequence). CDR3 loop: CASSQDVGVGAKNIQYF. The CDR3 DNA is TGTGCCAGCAGCCAAGATGTAGGGGTAGGGGCCAAAAACATTCAGTACTTC.

The V and J genes are TRBV6-2 or TRBV6-3 and TRBJ1-5; D unresolved. Trimming took off 2 bases at V and 2 bases at J, with 4 bases between the two ends. The CDR3 extends over 13 amino acids. Germline V gene data show CDR1 as MNHEY and CDR2 as SVGEGT. The CDR3 DNA reads TGTGCCAGCAGTTACGAGGGCAATCAGCCCCAGCATTTT. Amino acid sequence: CASSYEGNQPQHF.

This chain's CDR3 is CSASSLETEAFF. The CDR3 DNA reads as TGCAGTGCTAGTAGTCTTGAGACTGAAGCTTTCTTT. V gene TRBV20-1 combines with J gene TRBJ1-1; D is uncertain. This CDR3 region has 12 residues. V lost 3 bases and J lost 5, with 10 bases in between. Per germline, CDR1 DFQATT and CDR2 SNEGSKA (reference sequence).

The chain couples TRBV2 to TRBJ2-7; 10 nucleotides line up with TRBD1. Germline-derived CDR1 and CDR2 are SNHLY and FYNNEI. This CDR3 has 13 amino acids. Trimming removed 7 bases from V and 7 bases from J; junction bases left unmatched: 7. In DNA, the CDR3 is TGTGCCAGCACCCGGGACAGGGGAAAGGAGCAGTACTTC. Amino acid sequence: CASTRDRGKEQYF.

The J gene is TRBJ2-7, the V gene TRBV18; TRBD2 matches at 10 bases. V dropped 0 bases and J dropped 5; count of bases not matched to a gene: 7. Germline lookup yields CDR1 KGHSH and CDR2 LQKENI. The CDR3 consists of 16 residues. The CDR3 sequence: CASSPPSLAGVDEQYF. Here the CDR3 DNA reads TGTGCCAGCTCACCACCTTCGCTAGCGGGAGTAGACGAGCAGTACTTC.

The chain uses TRBV6-1 and TRBJ1-1, with 8 bases identical to TRBD1. Germline V gene sequence: CDR1 MNHNS, CDR2 SASEGT. Trimming at V came to 3 bases and at J to 9 bases, leaving 3 bases not matched to a gene. The CDR3 sequence is 12 residues long. CDR3 in amino acids: CASSDGQGQAFF. The DNA of the CDR3 is TGTGCCAGCAGTGACGGACAGGGCCAAGCTTTCTTT.

The chain recombines TRBV5-8 with TRBJ1-5; TRBD1 aligns across 10 bases. This CDR3 has 16 residues. From germline, CDR1 is SGHTS and CDR2 YDEGEE. The J segment lost 7 bases and the V segment lost 0 bases, leaving 7 bases of the junction unmatched. The CDR3 DNA reads TGTGCCAGCAGCTTGGGACAGGGGGCACCAGGGCAGCCCCAGCATTTT. Translating it yields CASSLGQGAPGQPQHF. Full variable domain (missing parts from reference TRBV5-8 and TRBJ1-5): EAGVTQSPTHLIKTRGQQATLRCSPISGHTSVYWYQQALGLGLQFLLWYDEGEERNRGNFPPRFSGRQFPNYSSELNVNALELEDSALYLCASSLGQGAPGQPQHFGDGTRLSIL.

The chain has TRBV18 and TRBJ1-1, with no clear D. CDR1 and CDR2 (germline): KGHSH, LQKENI. V lost 3 bases to trimming and J lost 0 bases, with 17 bases between them. This CDR3 comprises 17 residues. The CDR3 region has the DNA TGTGCCAGCTCACCGATAAATATGCCGGGAATGAACACTGAAGCTTTCTTT. Protein product: CASSPINMPGMNTEAFF.

J is TRBJ2-7 and V is TRBV5-8, with no clear D. This CDR3 region has 12 residues. The V gene lost 6 bases and the J gene lost 5 bases, with 12 bases spanning the gap. Germline V gene lookup returns CDR1 SGHTS and CDR2 YDEGEE. The CDR3 DNA reads TGTGCCAGCACCGAATGGGCCGACGAGCAGTACTTC. Translating it yields CASTEWADEQYF.

The CDR3: CASSYTGTSSNYGYTF. The CDR3 DNA reads as TGTGCCAGCAGTTACACGGGGACAAGTTCTAACTATGGCTACACCTTC. This chain links TRBV6-2 or TRBV6-3 with TRBJ1-2; D possibly corresponds to TRBD1 (6 bases). From germline, CDR1 is MNHEY and CDR2 SVGEGT. V lost 2 bases to trimming and J lost 0 bases, with 13 bases between them. This CDR3 has 16 residues.

The chain uses TRBV10-3 and TRBJ2-5; D is uncertain. V was pared by 10 bases and J by 6 bases, with 15 bases between. The germline CDR1 and CDR2 sequences are ENHRY and SYGVKD. The CDR3 totals 12 residues. As DNA, the CDR3 is TGTGCCACCCAACCGACTGGCCAGACCCAGTACTTC. Translated: CATQPTGQTQYF.

This clone was recorded only once. The chain recombines TRBV7-3 with TRBJ2-6; 7 bases match TRBD1. Looked up from germline, CDR1 is SGHTA and CDR2 is FQGTGA. The CDR3 is made up of 16 amino acids. The ends lost 4 bases at V and 2 bases at J; junction bases unmatched: 5. In DNA form, the CDR3 reads TGTGCCAGCAGCTGGACAGGCAACCCTGGGGCCAACGTCCTGACTTTC. Translation gives CASSWTGNPGANVLTF.

The chain employs TRBV5-6 and TRBJ2-7; 9 bases line up with TRBD1. Germline lookup yields CDR1 SGHDT and CDR2 YYEEEE. This CDR3 has 13 amino acids. Germline trimming cut 0 bases from V and 11 bases from J; bases unmatched to any gene: 6. The CDR3 sequence: CASSLGGQGMKYF. Here the CDR3 DNA reads TGTGCCAGCAGCTTGGGGGGACAGGGTATGAAGTACTTC.

A single count supports this clone. This chain joins TRBV4-2 and TRBJ1-3; 7 bases align to TRBD1. Germline CDR1 LGHNA, CDR2 YNFKEQ. The V segment lost 2 bases and the J segment 3 bases; nucleotides outside the gene matches: 7. The CDR3 consists of 16 residues. The CDR3 region has the DNA TGTGCCAGCAGCCAACCACAGGGGCCCGATGGAAACACCATATATTTT. It codes for CASSQPQGPDGNTIYF.

The chain has TRBV9 and TRBJ2-2; 7 nucleotides line up with TRBD1. The germline CDR1 and CDR2 sequences are SGDLS and YYNGEE. The junction had 9 bases not matched to a gene; V was cut back by 0 bases and J by 4 bases. The CDR3 runs to 17 residues. This chain's CDR3 is CASSVDSGPGGTGELFF. CDR3 nucleotide sequence: TGTGCCAGCAGCGTAGACTCGGGGCCAGGGGGCACCGGGGAGCTGTTTTTT.

The genes are TRBV29-1 and TRBJ2-3; 9 positions agree with TRBD2. The CDR3 covers 15 residues. V dropped 3 bases and J dropped 2; count of bases not matched to a gene: 6. Germline V gene lookup returns CDR1 SQVTM and CDR2 ANQGSEA. The CDR3 reads CSVDVGLAVTDTQYF. The CDR3 DNA reads TGCAGCGTTGATGTGGGACTAGCAGTCACAGATACGCAGTATTTT.

V is TRBV6-1 and J is TRBJ1-2, with D maybe TRBD1 (6 bases). Trimming removed 3 bases at V and 7 bases at J, with 18 bases between. The CDR3 spans 15 residues. Germline values: CDR1 MNHNS, CDR2 SASEGT. DNA for the CDR3: TGTGCCAGCAGTGATTGGGCACAGGGTTCGTTTGGCTACACCTTC. It translates to CASSDWAQGSFGYTF.

The V call is TRBV6-5, the J call TRBJ1-1, with 7 nucleotides matching TRBD1. The CDR3 spans 14 residues. Per germline, CDR1 MNHEY and CDR2 SVGAGI. V was clipped by 2 bases and J by 2 bases; unmatched bases: 2. This CDR3 reads CASSYTGVNTEAFF. The CDR3 coding sequence is TGTGCCAGCAGTTACACAGGGGTTAACACTGAAGCTTTCTTT.

The chain employs TRBV25-1 and TRBJ1-2; 10 nucleotides line up with TRBD1. CDR3 length: 16 amino acids. Germline V gives CDR1 MGHDK, CDR2 SYGVNS. Trimming at V came to 5 bases and at J to 5 bases, leaving 11 bases not matched to a gene. The CDR3 DNA sequence: TGTGCCAGCAGTCCGGGACAGGGGTCCTTAGGATATGGCTACACCTTC. The encoded protein is CASSPGQGSLGYGYTF.

The chain is built from TRBV9 and TRBJ2-1; 7 nucleotides line up with TRBD2. CDR1 is SGDLS, CDR2 YYNGEE, per germline. V was pared by 0 bases and J by 1 base, with 7 bases of the junction left unmatched. The CDR3 is 17 residues long. CDR3 in amino acids: CASSVDPAGRSYNEQFF. The CDR3 nucleotides read TGTGCCAGCAGCGTAGATCCAGCGGGGAGGTCCTACAATGAGCAGTTCTTC.